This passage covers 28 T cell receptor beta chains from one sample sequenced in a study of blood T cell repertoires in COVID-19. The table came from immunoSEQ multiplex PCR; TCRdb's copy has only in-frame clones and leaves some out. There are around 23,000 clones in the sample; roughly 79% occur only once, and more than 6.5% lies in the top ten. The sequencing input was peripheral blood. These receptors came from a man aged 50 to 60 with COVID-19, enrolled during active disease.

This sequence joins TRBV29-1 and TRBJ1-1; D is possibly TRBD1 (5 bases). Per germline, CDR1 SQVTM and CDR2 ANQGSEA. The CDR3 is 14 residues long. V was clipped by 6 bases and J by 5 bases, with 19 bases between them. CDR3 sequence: CSVRWGDVGTEAFF. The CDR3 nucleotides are TGCAGCGTGCGCTGGGGCGATGTAGGGACTGAAGCTTTCTTT.

The CDR3 here is CAISATGDGNQPQHF. The CDR3, as DNA: TGTGCCATCAGCGCGACAGGGGATGGCAATCAGCCCCAGCATTTT. V gene TRBV10-3 combines with J gene TRBJ1-5, with 8 positions matching TRBD1. This CDR3 comprises 15 residues. With 6 bases clipped from V and 2 bases from J, the junction kept 6 bases outside the gene matches. CDR1 and CDR2 (germline): ENHRY, SYGVKD.

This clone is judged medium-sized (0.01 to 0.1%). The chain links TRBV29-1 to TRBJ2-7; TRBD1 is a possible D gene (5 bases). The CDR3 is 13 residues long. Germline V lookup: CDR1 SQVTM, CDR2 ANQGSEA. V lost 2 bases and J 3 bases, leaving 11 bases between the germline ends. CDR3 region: CSVEIGRDYEQYF. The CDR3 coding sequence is TGCAGCGTTGAAATAGGCAGGGACTACGAGCAGTACTTC.

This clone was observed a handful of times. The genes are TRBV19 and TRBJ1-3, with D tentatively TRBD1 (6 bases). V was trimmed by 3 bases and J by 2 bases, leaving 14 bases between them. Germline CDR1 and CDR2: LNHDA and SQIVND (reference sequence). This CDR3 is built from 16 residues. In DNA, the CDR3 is TGTGCCAGTAGTATTCAGCCAGGGGACCCTGGAAACACCATATATTTT. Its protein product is CASSIQPGDPGNTIYF.

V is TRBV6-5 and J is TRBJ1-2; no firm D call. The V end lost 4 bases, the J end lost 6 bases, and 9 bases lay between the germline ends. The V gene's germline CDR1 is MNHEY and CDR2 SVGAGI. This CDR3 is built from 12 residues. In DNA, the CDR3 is TGTGCCAGCAGTTCCCAGGCTAATGGCTACACCTTC. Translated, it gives CASSSQANGYTF.

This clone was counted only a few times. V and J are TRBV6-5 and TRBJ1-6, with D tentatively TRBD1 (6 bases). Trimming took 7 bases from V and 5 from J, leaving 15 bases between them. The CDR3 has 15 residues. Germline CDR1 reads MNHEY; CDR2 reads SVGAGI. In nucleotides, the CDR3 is TGTGCCAGCATTCAGGACAGCCGTAATAATTCACCCCTCCACTTT. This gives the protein CASIQDSRNNSPLHF.

CDR3 sequence (DNA): TGTGCCAGCAGCTCAGGTGGGAGCTCCTATAATTCACCCCTCCACTTT. Translated, it gives CASSSGGSSYNSPLHF. This chain links TRBV13 with TRBJ1-6; D ambiguous. The CDR3 has 16 amino acids. Trimming removed 4 bases at V and 0 bases at J, with 10 bases between. Per germline, CDR1 PRHDT and CDR2 FYEKMQ (reference sequence).

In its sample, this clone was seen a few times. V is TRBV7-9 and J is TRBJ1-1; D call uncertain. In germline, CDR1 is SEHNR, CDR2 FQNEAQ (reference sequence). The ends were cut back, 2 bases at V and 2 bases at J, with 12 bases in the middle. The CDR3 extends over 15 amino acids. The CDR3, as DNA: TGTGCCAGCAGCTTATTCGGGAGCCTAAACACTGAAGCTTTCTTT. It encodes CASSLFGSLNTEAFF.

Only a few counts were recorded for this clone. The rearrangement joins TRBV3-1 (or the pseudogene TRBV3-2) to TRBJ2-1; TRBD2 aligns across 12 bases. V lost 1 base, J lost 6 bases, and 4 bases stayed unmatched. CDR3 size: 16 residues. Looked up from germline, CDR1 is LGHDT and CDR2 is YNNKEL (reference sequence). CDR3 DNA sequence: TGTGCCAGCAGCCAAGGTTTGACTAGCGGGGGCAATGAGCAGTTCTTC. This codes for CASSQGLTSGGNEQFF.

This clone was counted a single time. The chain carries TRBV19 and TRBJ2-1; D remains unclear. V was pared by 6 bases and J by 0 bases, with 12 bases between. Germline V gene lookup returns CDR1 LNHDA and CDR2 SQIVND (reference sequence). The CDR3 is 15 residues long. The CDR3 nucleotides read TGTGCCAGTAGCCCTCCACAGAGCTCCTACAATGAGCAGTTCTTC. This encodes CASSPPQSSYNEQFF.

CDR3 region: CASSDLADSNTGELFF. The CDR3 nucleotides are TGTGCCAGCAGTGATTTAGCGGACTCGAACACCGGGGAGCTGTTTTTT. V gene TRBV2 combines with J gene TRBJ2-2, with D possibly matching TRBD2 (6 bases). The CDR3 spans 16 residues. Trimming stripped 3 bases from V and 0 bases from J, with 11 bases between. Per germline, CDR1 SNHLY and CDR2 FYNNEI.

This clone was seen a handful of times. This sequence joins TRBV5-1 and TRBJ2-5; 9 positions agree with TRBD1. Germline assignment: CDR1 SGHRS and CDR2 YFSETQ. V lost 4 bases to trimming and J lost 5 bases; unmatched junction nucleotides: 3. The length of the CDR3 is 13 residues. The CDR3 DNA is TGCGCCAGCAGCCTGGGGACAGGGGAGACCCAGTACTTC. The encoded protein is CASSLGTGETQYF.

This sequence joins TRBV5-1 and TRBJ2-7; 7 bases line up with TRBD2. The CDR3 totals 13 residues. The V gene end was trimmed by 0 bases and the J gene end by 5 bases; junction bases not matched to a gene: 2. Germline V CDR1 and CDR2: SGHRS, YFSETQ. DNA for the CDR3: TGCGCCAGCAGCTTGGGGCTAGCGGACGAGCAGTACTTC. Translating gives CASSLGLADEQYF.

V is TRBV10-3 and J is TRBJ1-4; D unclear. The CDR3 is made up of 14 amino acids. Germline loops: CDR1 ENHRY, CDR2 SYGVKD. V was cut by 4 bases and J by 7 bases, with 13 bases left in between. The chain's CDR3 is CAISAGGKAEKLFF. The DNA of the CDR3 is TGTGCCATCAGTGCCGGAGGGAAGGCTGAAAAACTGTTTTTT.

The chain's CDR3 is CASSQRTFGYTF. Written as DNA, the CDR3 is TGTGCCAGCAGCCAAAGGACATTTGGCTACACCTTC. The rearrangement uses TRBV3-1 (or the pseudogene TRBV3-2) and TRBJ1-2; maybe TRBD1 (5 bases). The ends were cut back, 2 bases at V and 7 bases at J, with 8 bases in the middle. The CDR3 length is 12 residues. Germline V gene data show CDR1 as LGHDT and CDR2 as YNNKEL (reference sequence).

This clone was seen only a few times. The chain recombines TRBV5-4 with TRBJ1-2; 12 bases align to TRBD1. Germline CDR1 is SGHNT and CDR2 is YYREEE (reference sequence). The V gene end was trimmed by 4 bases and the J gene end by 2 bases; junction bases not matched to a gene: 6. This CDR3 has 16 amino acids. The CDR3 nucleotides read TGTGCCAGCAGCCCGAGCGGGACAGGGGGCAACTATGGCTACACCTTC. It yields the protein CASSPSGTGGNYGYTF.

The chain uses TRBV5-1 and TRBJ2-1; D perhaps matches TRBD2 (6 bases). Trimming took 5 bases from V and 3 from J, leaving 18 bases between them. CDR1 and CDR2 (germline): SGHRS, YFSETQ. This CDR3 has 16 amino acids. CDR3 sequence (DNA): TGCGCCAGCAGACCCCAGACTAGTAGCGGCTACAATGAGCAGTTCTTC. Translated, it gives CASRPQTSSGYNEQFF.

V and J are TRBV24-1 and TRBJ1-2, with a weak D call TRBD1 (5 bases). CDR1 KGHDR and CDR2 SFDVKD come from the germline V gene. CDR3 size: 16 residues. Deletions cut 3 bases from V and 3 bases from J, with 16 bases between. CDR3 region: CATSDPGQTAHYGYTF. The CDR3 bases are TGTGCCACCAGTGATCCCGGACAAACGGCCCACTATGGCTACACCTTC.

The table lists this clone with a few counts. CDR3 region: CASSSRLAQETQYF. The CDR3 bases are TGTGCCAGCAGTTCCCGACTAGCACAAGAGACCCAGTACTTC. V gene TRBV28 combines with J gene TRBJ2-5, with 7 bases matching TRBD2. Trimming at V came to 4 bases and at J to 2 bases, leaving 4 bases not matched to a gene. This CDR3 has 14 amino acids. Germline V gene lookup returns CDR1 MDHEN and CDR2 SYDVKM.

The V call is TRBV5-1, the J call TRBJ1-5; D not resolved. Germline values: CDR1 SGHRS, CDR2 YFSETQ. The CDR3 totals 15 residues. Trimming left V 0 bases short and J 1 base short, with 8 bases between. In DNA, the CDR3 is TGCGCCAGCAGCTTGGTTCCGGGGAGCAATCAGCCCCAGCATTTT. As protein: CASSLVPGSNQPQHF.

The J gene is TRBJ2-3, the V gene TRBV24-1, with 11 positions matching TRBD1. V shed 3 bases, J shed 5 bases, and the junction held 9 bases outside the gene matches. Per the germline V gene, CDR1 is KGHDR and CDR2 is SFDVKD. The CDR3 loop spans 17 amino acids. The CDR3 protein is CATSDPSGTGGRDTQYF. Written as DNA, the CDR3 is TGTGCCACCAGTGATCCCTCTGGGACAGGGGGTCGAGATACGCAGTATTTT.

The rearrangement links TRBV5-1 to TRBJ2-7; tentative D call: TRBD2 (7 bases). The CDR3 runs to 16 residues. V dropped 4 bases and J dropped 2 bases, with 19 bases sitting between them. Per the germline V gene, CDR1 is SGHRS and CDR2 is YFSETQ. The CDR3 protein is CASSGLGGRGTYEQYF. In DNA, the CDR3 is TGCGCCAGCAGCGGACTAGGTGGCAGGGGAACCTACGAGCAGTACTTC.

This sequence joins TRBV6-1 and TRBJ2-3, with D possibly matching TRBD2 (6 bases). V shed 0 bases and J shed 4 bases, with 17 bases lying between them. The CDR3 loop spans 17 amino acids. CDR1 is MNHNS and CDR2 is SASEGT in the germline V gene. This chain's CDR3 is CASSEALGGGLADTQYF. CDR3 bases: TGTGCCAGCAGTGAAGCGCTTGGGGGAGGTCTGGCAGATACGCAGTATTTT.

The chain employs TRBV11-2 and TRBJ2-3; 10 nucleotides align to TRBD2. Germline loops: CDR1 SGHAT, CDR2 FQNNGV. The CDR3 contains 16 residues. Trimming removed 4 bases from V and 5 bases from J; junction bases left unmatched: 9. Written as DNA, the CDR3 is TGTGCCAGCAGCTACCTGACTAGCGGGCGGAAAGATACGCAGTATTTT. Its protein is CASSYLTSGRKDTQYF.

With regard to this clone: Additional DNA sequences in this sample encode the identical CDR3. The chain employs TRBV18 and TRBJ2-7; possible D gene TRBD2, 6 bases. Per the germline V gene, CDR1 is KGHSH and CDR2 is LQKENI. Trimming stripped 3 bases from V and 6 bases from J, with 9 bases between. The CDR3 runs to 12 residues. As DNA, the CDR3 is TGTGCCAGCTCACCTGGGACTGTCGAGCAGTACTTC. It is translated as CASSPGTVEQYF.

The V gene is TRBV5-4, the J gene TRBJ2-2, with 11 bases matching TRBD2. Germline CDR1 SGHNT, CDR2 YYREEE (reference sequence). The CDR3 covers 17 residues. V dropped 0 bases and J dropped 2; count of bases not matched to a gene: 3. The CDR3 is CASSLGLAGSNTGELFF. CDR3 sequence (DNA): TGTGCCAGCAGCTTGGGACTAGCGGGGTCCAACACCGGGGAGCTGTTTTTT.

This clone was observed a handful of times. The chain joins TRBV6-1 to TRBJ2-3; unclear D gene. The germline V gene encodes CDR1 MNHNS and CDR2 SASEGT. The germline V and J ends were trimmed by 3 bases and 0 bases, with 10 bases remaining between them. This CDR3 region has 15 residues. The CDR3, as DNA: TGTGCCAGCAGTGAGGATGCCGGGAGCACAGATACGCAGTATTTT. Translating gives CASSEDAGSTDTQYF.

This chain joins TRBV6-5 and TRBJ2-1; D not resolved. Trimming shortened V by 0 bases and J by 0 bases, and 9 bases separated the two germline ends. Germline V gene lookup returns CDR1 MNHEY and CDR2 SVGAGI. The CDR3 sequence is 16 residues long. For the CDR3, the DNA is TGTGCCAGCAGTTACTCGTCACCTAGCTCCTACAATGAGCAGTTCTTC. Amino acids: CASSYSSPSSYNEQFF.